The rows below give T cell receptor beta chains drawn from one sample of a study of blood T cell repertoires in COVID-19. Sequenced by immunoSEQ multiplex PCR; TCRdb stores in-frame clones only, minus some. The table has 200,000 to 300,000 clones, roughly 81% seen once. Sequencing was done on a sample of peripheral blood. Every receptor here comes from a woman older than 75 with COVID-19, enrolled during active disease. Both conserved end residues are part of each CDR3. The D gene is left open where the match is weak. Expanded clones are given a class, and other clones once, few, many or no size at all.

clone size: NA; V gene: TRBV5-1; J gene: TRBJ1-2; D gene: TRBD1; CDR3 DNA: TGCGCCAGCAGCTTTGAAGGGACAGGGTCATCGTCCGGCTACACCTTC; CDR3 protein: CASSFEGTGSSSGYTF
clone size: NA; V gene: TRBV30; J gene: TRBJ1-6; D gene: NA; CDR3 DNA: TGTGCCTGGAGTCGTGATTCACCCCTCCACTTT; CDR3 protein: CAWSRDSPLHF
clone size: NA; V gene: TRBV12-3/TRBV12-4; J gene: TRBJ2-7; D gene: NA; CDR3 DNA: TGTGCCAGCAGTGTAGGACTCGCCTATGAGCAGTACTTC; CDR3 protein: CASSVGLAYEQYF
clone size: few; V gene: TRBV7-2; J gene: TRBJ1-5; D gene: TRBD1; CDR3 DNA: TGTGCCAGCAGCATAGCCGGGACAGGGTACCAGCCCCAGCATTTT; CDR3 protein: CASSIAGTGYQPQHF
clone size: NA; V gene: TRBV7-9; J gene: TRBJ2-1; D gene: TRBD2; CDR3 DNA: TGTGCCAGCAGCGGGAGGGACGGAACCTACAATGAGCAGTTCTTC; CDR3 protein: CASSGRDGTYNEQFF
clone size: NA; V gene: TRBV18; J gene: TRBJ2-2; D gene: NA; CDR3 DNA: TGTGCCAGCTCACCAGTACAGGGCACCGGGGAGCTGTTTTTT; CDR3 protein: CASSPVQGTGELFF
clone size: once; V gene: TRBV5-1; J gene: TRBJ2-5; D gene: NA; CDR3 DNA: TGCGCCAGCAGCTTGAACGGGAAAGAGACCCAGTACTTC; CDR3 protein: CASSLNGKETQYF
clone size: NA; V gene: TRBV28; J gene: TRBJ1-2; D gene: TRBD1; CDR3 DNA: TGTGCCAGCAGGTTACTTGGGACAGGGGTTAACTATGGCTACACCTTC; CDR3 protein: CASRLLGTGVNYGYTF
clone size: NA; V gene: TRBV9; J gene: TRBJ2-6; D gene: TRBD2; CDR3 DNA: TGTGCCAGCAGCGGCGGGGGGTACTCTGGGGCCAACGTCCTGACTTTC; CDR3 protein: CASSGGGYSGANVLTF
clone size: once; V gene: TRBV28; J gene: TRBJ1-5; D gene: TRBD1; CDR3 DNA: TGTGCCAGCAGTTTAACAGGGGCAAGGCAGCCCCAGCATTTT; CDR3 protein: CASSLTGARQPQHF
clone size: once; V gene: TRBV30; J gene: TRBJ1-2; D gene: NA; CDR3 DNA: TGTGCCTGGACCCCGGAGGGGCGAGGTGGCTACACCTTC; CDR3 protein: CAWTPEGRGGYTF
clone size: few; V gene: TRBV5-1; J gene: TRBJ1-1; D gene: TRBD1; CDR3 DNA: TGCGCCAGCAGCTTAAGGACAGGCAGGAACACTGAAGCTTTCTTT; CDR3 protein: CASSLRTGRNTEAFF
clone size: NA; V gene: TRBV7-3; J gene: TRBJ2-1; D gene: TRBD2; CDR3 DNA: TGTGCCAGCAGCTTAGCGGGGGGGCCCAATGAGCAGTTCTTC; CDR3 protein: CASSLAGGPNEQFF
clone size: few; V gene: TRBV5-1; J gene: TRBJ1-1; D gene: TRBD1; CDR3 DNA: TGCGCCAGCAGCCCCCCGGACAGGGCGAACACTGAAGCTTTCTTT; CDR3 protein: CASSPPDRANTEAFF
clone size: NA; V gene: TRBV7-9; J gene: TRBJ2-3; D gene: TRBD2; CDR3 DNA: TGTGCCAGCAGCAGACTAGCGGGGGGCCGCACAGATACGCAGTATTTT; CDR3 protein: CASSRLAGGRTDTQYF
clone size: once; V gene: TRBV6-6; J gene: TRBJ2-4; D gene: NA; CDR3 DNA: TGTGCCAGCAGTTCCCTCGGGGGGCAAAACATTCAGTACTTC; CDR3 protein: CASSSLGGQNIQYF
clone size: NA; V gene: TRBV7-6; J gene: TRBJ2-2; D gene: NA; CDR3 DNA: TGTGCCAGCAGCTGGGAGGCCGGGGAGCTGTTTTTT; CDR3 protein: CASSWEAGELFF
clone size: NA; V gene: TRBV30; J gene: TRBJ1-2; D gene: NA; CDR3 DNA: TGTGCCTGGAGTCCTACAGCTGTCTATGGCTACACCTTC; CDR3 protein: CAWSPTAVYGYTF
clone size: NA; V gene: TRBV7-6; J gene: TRBJ2-7; D gene: NA; CDR3 DNA: TGTGCCAGCCCGCGGGGGCCTGGAGGCTACGAGCAGTACTTC; CDR3 protein: CASPRGPGGYEQYF
clone size: NA; V gene: TRBV28; J gene: TRBJ1-5; D gene: NA; CDR3 DNA: TGTGCCAGCAGTTTATTCTCATGGGGCCGGAGCAATCAGCCCCAGCATTTT; CDR3 protein: CASSLFSWGRSNQPQHF
clone size: NA; V gene: TRBV5-1; J gene: TRBJ1-1; D gene: NA; CDR3 DNA: TGCGCCAGCAGCTTAGGAACAGGAGATTTGAACACTGAAGCTTTCTTT; CDR3 protein: CASSLGTGDLNTEAFF
clone size: NA; V gene: TRBV18; J gene: TRBJ2-1; D gene: TRBD2; CDR3 DNA: TGTGCCAGCTCACCGGCTGGGACTAGCGGGAGTATTGGACGGCGCGAGCAGTTCTTC; CDR3 protein: CASSPAGTSGSIGRREQFF
clone size: NA; V gene: TRBV6-5; J gene: TRBJ2-7; D gene: TRBD2; CDR3 DNA: TGTGCCAGCAGTAGGACTAGCGGGAGGGCATACGAGCAGTACTTC; CDR3 protein: CASSRTSGRAYEQYF
clone size: NA; V gene: TRBV6-1; J gene: TRBJ1-6; D gene: NA; CDR3 DNA: TGTGCCAGCAGTGAAATAGAGGACAGCCAAACGTATAATTCACCCCTCCACTTT; CDR3 protein: CASSEIEDSQTYNSPLHF
clone size: NA; V gene: TRBV6-5; J gene: TRBJ2-5; D gene: NA; CDR3 DNA: TGTGCCAGCAGTTACAGGGGCAGGTCCGGGGAGACCCAGTACTTC; CDR3 protein: CASSYRGRSGETQYF
clone size: NA; V gene: TRBV6-5; J gene: TRBJ1-2; D gene: NA; CDR3 DNA: TGTGCCAGCTGCGGGGGGGCTAACTATGGCTACACCTTC; CDR3 protein: CASCGGANYGYTF
clone size: once; V gene: TRBV6-2/TRBV6-3; J gene: TRBJ1-5; D gene: TRBD1; CDR3 DNA: TGTGCCAGCAGCGACAGGGGGCGGCAGCCCCAGCATTTT; CDR3 protein: CASSDRGRQPQHF
clone size: once; V gene: TRBV28; J gene: TRBJ2-5; D gene: TRBD2; CDR3 DNA: TGTGCCAGCAGAATAGCGGGAGCCAGAGAGACCCAGTACTTC; CDR3 protein: CASRIAGARETQYF
clone size: NA; V gene: TRBV27; J gene: TRBJ1-6; D gene: NA; CDR3 DNA: TGTGCCAGCAGTTTAGGCGCGGATTCACCCCTCCACTTT; CDR3 protein: CASSLGADSPLHF
clone size: NA; V gene: TRBV13; J gene: TRBJ2-7; D gene: TRBD2; CDR3 DNA: TGTGCCAGCAGCCGAACGACTAGCTTGTTATCTTCCTACGAGCAGTACTTC; CDR3 protein: CASSRTTSLLSSYEQYF
clone size: NA; V gene: TRBV7-2; J gene: TRBJ2-5; D gene: TRBD1; CDR3 DNA: TGTGCCAGCAGCTTGGGGAATACCCGACAGGGAACCCAGTACTTC; CDR3 protein: CASSLGNTRQGTQYF
clone size: NA; V gene: TRBV4-1; J gene: TRBJ1-5; D gene: TRBD1; CDR3 DNA: TGCGCCAGCAGCCCGCCCGACAGGGTTCGACAGCCCCAGCATTTT; CDR3 protein: CASSPPDRVRQPQHF
clone size: NA; V gene: TRBV28; J gene: TRBJ1-2; D gene: NA; CDR3 DNA: TGTGCCAGCAGGCCCGGAGGGGTTAACTATGGCTACACCTTC; CDR3 protein: CASRPGGVNYGYTF
clone size: NA; V gene: TRBV6-5; J gene: TRBJ1-5; D gene: NA; CDR3 DNA: TGTGCCAGCACCGGGACACGTAATCAGCCCCAGCATTTT; CDR3 protein: CASTGTRNQPQHF
clone size: NA; V gene: TRBV3-1/TRBV3-2; J gene: TRBJ1-1; D gene: NA; CDR3 DNA: TGTGCCAGCAGCCAAGGACAGGTAACTGAAGCTTTCTTT; CDR3 protein: CASSQGQVTEAFF
clone size: NA; V gene: TRBV7-9; J gene: TRBJ2-3; D gene: TRBD2; CDR3 DNA: TGTGCCAGCTCAATAGCGGGAGGTGGGACAGATACGCAGTATTTT; CDR3 protein: CASSIAGGGTDTQYF
clone size: once; V gene: TRBV5-5; J gene: TRBJ1-2; D gene: NA; CDR3 DNA: TGTGCCAGCAGCTTGGCCAGGGCTTCCCAATATGGCTACACCTTC; CDR3 protein: CASSLARASQYGYTF
clone size: NA; V gene: TRBV27; J gene: TRBJ2-7; D gene: TRBD1; CDR3 DNA: TGTGCCAGCATTCTCCGGGGGACAGGCTACCAGTACTTC; CDR3 protein: CASILRGTGYQYF
clone size: NA; V gene: TRBV2; J gene: TRBJ1-1; D gene: NA; CDR3 DNA: TGTGCCAGCAGTGTGCAGGGGAACACTGAAGCTTTCTTT; CDR3 protein: CASSVQGNTEAFF
clone size: NA; V gene: TRBV29-1; J gene: TRBJ1-1; D gene: TRBD1; CDR3 DNA: TGCAGCGTTGAGGGACAGGGCCGCGAGAAAGCTTTCTTT; CDR3 protein: CSVEGQGREKAFF
clone size: once; V gene: TRBV12-5; J gene: TRBJ2-6; D gene: NA; CDR3 DNA: TGTGCTAGTGCCCCGGCAGGGGAGTTTGGGGCCAACGTCCTGACTTTC; CDR3 protein: CASAPAGEFGANVLTF
clone size: NA; V gene: TRBV19; J gene: TRBJ1-5; D gene: NA; CDR3 DNA: TGTGCCAGTAGAAAGGGGGATCAGCCCCAGCATTTT; CDR3 protein: CASRKGDQPQHF
clone size: NA; V gene: TRBV19; J gene: TRBJ2-1; D gene: TRBD2; CDR3 DNA: TGTGCCAGTAGAACGGGACGGAGCGGGAGGCTTGTTGAGCAGTTCTTC; CDR3 protein: CASRTGRSGRLVEQFF
clone size: NA; V gene: TRBV28; J gene: TRBJ1-1; D gene: NA; CDR3 DNA: TGTGCCAGCAGTCCCAACCCCGATGTGGGGAGAGCTTTCTTT; CDR3 protein: CASSPNPDVGRAFF
clone size: NA; V gene: TRBV5-1; J gene: TRBJ2-5; D gene: NA; CDR3 DNA: TGCGCCAGCAGCTTGGCCGCTAGCCCTAACCAAGAGACCCAGTACTTC; CDR3 protein: CASSLAASPNQETQYF
clone size: NA; V gene: TRBV18; J gene: TRBJ1-2; D gene: NA; CDR3 DNA: TGTGCCAGCTCGCTAGCGAAGTCGGGGAACTATGGCTACACCTTC; CDR3 protein: CASSLAKSGNYGYTF
clone size: few; V gene: TRBV6-5; J gene: TRBJ1-5; D gene: NA; CDR3 DNA: TGTGCCAGCAAGAGGCAGAGCAATCAGCCCCAGCATTTT; CDR3 protein: CASKRQSNQPQHF
clone size: NA; V gene: TRBV9; J gene: TRBJ2-7; D gene: TRBD1; CDR3 DNA: TGTGCCAGCGAGGGGACAGGGTCCGAGCAGTACTTC; CDR3 protein: CASEGTGSEQYF
clone size: few; V gene: TRBV27; J gene: TRBJ2-2; D gene: TRBD1; CDR3 DNA: TGTGCCAGCAGTCCCCGAGGGACAGTCAGGGGCACCGGGGAGCTGTTTTTT; CDR3 protein: CASSPRGTVRGTGELFF
clone size: NA; V gene: TRBV27; J gene: TRBJ2-1; D gene: NA; CDR3 DNA: TGTGCCAGCAGTTTATCGATCGGACTCGCCTACAATGAGCAGTTCTTC; CDR3 protein: CASSLSIGLAYNEQFF
clone size: NA; V gene: TRBV19; J gene: TRBJ1-2; D gene: NA; CDR3 DNA: TGTGCCAGTAGTATTCCGACAGGCCGAGCTGGCTACACCTTC; CDR3 protein: CASSIPTGRAGYTF
clone size: NA; V gene: TRBV19; J gene: TRBJ1-5; D gene: TRBD1; CDR3 DNA: TGTGCCACCGGGACAGTATCCAATCAGCCCCAGCATTTT; CDR3 protein: CATGTVSNQPQHF
clone size: NA; V gene: TRBV6-5; J gene: TRBJ1-5; D gene: NA; CDR3 DNA: TGTGCCAGCAGAAAGTTAGTTTACAATCAGCCCCAGCATTTT; CDR3 protein: CASRKLVYNQPQHF